This is a list of T cell receptor beta chains from one sample in a study of blood T cell repertoires in COVID-19. Profiled with immunoSEQ multiplex PCR; TCRdb holds only in-frame clones, not every one. The table has 25,000 to 30,000 clones, roughly 80% seen once. The sequenced material came from peripheral blood. The receptors were gathered from a woman aged 60 to 75 with acute or convalescent COVID-19. CDR3s include the opening cysteine and the closing phenylalanine or tryptophan. D genes are given only for firm matches.

d_call v_call cdr3_aa
NA TRBV5-4 CASSDPKGADTQYF
NA TRBV14 CASSQLNNEQFF
NA TRBV24-1 CATTEGETQYF
TRBD1 TRBV5-4 CASSFDRGTYEQYF
TRBD2 TRBV3-1/TRBV3-2 CASSQGLVRPETTQYF
TRBD2 TRBV10-2 CASSERAGMGETQYF
NA TRBV6-6 CASSYGGNYGYTF
TRBD2 TRBV6-6 CASSYSPKRGGETQYF
TRBD2 TRBV19 CASSVLAGEYNEQFF
NA TRBV3-1/TRBV3-2 CASSQDPFDRRRVNTEAFF
NA TRBV5-1 CASSSHSRDTGTDTQYF
NA TRBV3-1/TRBV3-2 CASSQRTIQETQYF
NA TRBV2 CASSEEQTGTDTQYF
TRBD1 TRBV5-1 CASSLDGQGNQPQHF
NA TRBV5-1 CASSLGPPVANEKLFF
TRBD2 TRBV29-1 CSVVERGVSSYNEQFF
NA TRBV6-5 CAGGGAYSGNTIYF
TRBD2 TRBV9 CASSVRGGRTDTQYF
TRBD1 TRBV6-1 CASSEPGQASIVYTF
NA TRBV30 CASGAGITYEQYF
TRBD1 TRBV5-6 CASSFDRVDYGYTF
TRBD1 TRBV28 CASKIGQGNSYEQYF
NA TRBV2 CASRSGGTDTQYF
NA TRBV19 CASKIRQDASYEQYF
NA TRBV27 CASSLDSTSSTDTQYF
NA TRBV30 CAWSQNRNTEAFF
NA TRBV6-6 CASSPFSGELFF
NA TRBV7-8 CASSLLRVPDTQYF
NA TRBV21-1 CASGHRDKNTGELFF
NA TRBV19 CASQRGNEKLFF
TRBD1 TRBV18 CASSPDRFTTGELFF
NA TRBV19 CASSKGAGFPYEQYF
NA TRBV2 CASSEAPGVGTEAFF
NA TRBV5-1 CASSPRPGGEETQYF
NA TRBV19 CASSIPARGSTEAFF
NA TRBV11-2 CASSLSGVEQYF
TRBD1 TRBV11-3 CASSKDRGQETQYF
TRBD1 TRBV4-1 CASSQPRRGHASDTEAFF
TRBD1 TRBV2 CASRPDRAAGGYTF
NA TRBV25-1 CASSEGGGRGNQPQHF
TRBD2 TRBV6-1 CASREAGGPYNEQFF